The text below deals with one TCR beta chain. The germline gives CDR1 SGHAT, CDR2 FQNNGV. The CDR3 runs to 16 residues. V lost 5 bases and J lost 0, with 16 bases in between. CDR3 and TCR beta VDJ profiling relied on a genomic DNA template. TCRdb reanalysed the reads using MiXCR and keeps one entry per CDR3 protein. The sample includes 310,000 or so distinct CDR3 sequences, under 60% of them seen just once. The sample originates from a study of CD8+CD57+ T cells in acquired aplastic anemia. Patients chosen for sequencing had CD8+CD57+ cells that had expanded, as shown by flow cytometry. This chain joins TRBV11-2 and TRBJ1-1; perhaps TRBD1 as D (5 bases). Sequencing was performed on sorted CD4+, CD8+, or CD8+CD57+ T cells (not recorded which) from PBMCs. The receptor was isolated from a human donor with aplastic anemia. The chain's CDR3 is CASSGFPGTVNTEAFF. The CDR3 DNA reads as TGTGCCAGCAGCGGATTCCCTGGGACGGTGAACACTGAAGCTTTCTTT.